Below are 10 T cell receptor beta chains sequenced from a single sample in a study of T cell changes during pregnancy in multiple sclerosis (dated by TCRdb to the late 2010s). The library was built by means of the immunoSEQ multiplex PCR assay. In TCRdb, the immuneACCESS table is reduced to in-frame sequences with V and J assigned. These tables do not hold every clone; where another copy was compared, an unresolved V gene accounts for under half, and the others remain unexplained. The sample data list approximately 47,000 clones, and about 93% of these were observed just once. The ten most abundant clones make up around 0.47% of the sample. The sequenced sample was CD4+ T cells from peripheral blood mononuclear cells, obtained in the first trimester of pregnancy. The receptors shown here come from a female donor with multiple sclerosis, enrolled in a pregnancy study.

The gene calls are TRBV7-8 and TRBJ1-5, with TRBD1 identical over 8 bases. With V trimmed by 5 bases and J by 4 bases, 10 bases remained unmatched. This CDR3 is 16 amino acids long. Germline CDR1 is SGHVS and CDR2 is FQNEAQ. The CDR3 nucleotides are TGTGCCAGCAGCCCCGGACCGACAGGGGCTAATCAGCCCCAGCATTTT. This codes for CASSPGPTGANQPQHF.

This clone has only one observation. J is TRBJ2-2 and V is TRBV30; 11 bases match TRBD2. The CDR3 is 17 amino acids. Germline trimming cut 4 bases from V and 4 bases from J; bases unmatched to any gene: 11. In germline, CDR1 is GTSNPN, CDR2 SVGIG (reference sequence). CDR3 sequence: CAWIPETSGVGTGELFF. The CDR3 nucleotides are TGTGCCTGGATCCCTGAGACTAGCGGGGTTGGCACCGGGGAGCTGTTTTTT.

The chain joins TRBV19 to TRBJ1-2; tentative D call: TRBD1 (6 bases). Deletions cut 6 bases from V and 5 bases from J, with 13 bases between. Germline V lookup: CDR1 LNHDA, CDR2 SQIVND (reference sequence). This CDR3 is 13 amino acids long. CDR3 sequence reads: CASSEGTNYGYTF. CDR3 in DNA: TGTGCCAGTAGCGAGGGGACAAATTATGGCTACACCTTC.

The rearrangement links TRBV6-1 to TRBJ1-5; weak D call: TRBD1 (5 bases). The CDR3 consists of 18 residues. V was trimmed by 3 bases and J by 1 base, leaving 19 bases between them. Germline assignment: CDR1 MNHNS and CDR2 SASEGT. The CDR3 sequence: CASSDQGWVLVSNQPQHF. CDR3 DNA sequence: TGTGCCAGCAGTGATCAGGGTTGGGTCTTGGTAAGCAATCAGCCCCAGCATTTT.

This clone has a handful of counts. The V and J genes are TRBV10-3 and TRBJ1-6; a weak D match, TRBD1 (6 bases). This CDR3 spans 13 amino acids. V lost 6 bases and J 13 bases, leaving 16 bases between the germline ends. Germline CDR1 ENHRY, CDR2 SYGVKD. The CDR3 sequence: CAIRQDSSGPLHF. In nucleotides, the CDR3 is TGTGCCATCAGGCAGGACAGCTCTGGGCCCCTCCACTTT.

The J gene is TRBJ1-1, the V gene TRBV6-5; 7 bases map to TRBD1. Germline CDR1 reads MNHEY; CDR2 reads SVGAGI. Unmatched junction bases numbered 5, after V lost 0 bases and J lost 4 bases. The CDR3 sequence is 15 residues long. CDR3 coding DNA: TGTGCCAGCAGTTACTCCAGGGGGAGAGTCACTGAAGCTTTCTTT. Amino acid sequence: CASSYSRGRVTEAFF.

In this sample, this clone turned up once. The chain recombines TRBV11-2 with TRBJ1-1, with TRBD1 matching 10 bases. Germline V gene lookup returns CDR1 SGHAT and CDR2 FQNNGV. The CDR3 covers 17 residues. V was clipped by 1 base and J by 1 base; unmatched bases: 6. The chain's CDR3 is CASSLVGTGAGNTEAFF. CDR3 nucleotides: TGTGCCAGCAGCTTAGTTGGGACAGGGGCCGGGAACACTGAAGCTTTCTTT.

The rearrangement joins TRBV30 to TRBJ2-7, with TRBD2 identical over 10 bases. CDR1 is GTSNPN, CDR2 SVGIG, per germline (reference sequence). With V trimmed by 5 bases and J by 4 bases, 20 bases remained unmatched. This CDR3 comprises 18 residues. The CDR3 nucleotides are TGTGCCTGGGACACTAGCGGGGCCTTGGCAGGCATTTGGTACGAGCAGTACTTC. The encoded protein is CAWDTSGALAGIWYEQYF.

The V gene is TRBV14, the J gene TRBJ1-2; D gene unclear. Trimming removed 3 bases at V and 8 bases at J, with 13 bases between. The germline CDR1 and CDR2 sequences are SGHDN and FVKESK. CDR3 length: 13 residues. This CDR3 reads CASSQGQATGYTF. The DNA of the CDR3 is TGTGCCAGCAGCCAGGGCCAAGCCACAGGCTACACCTTC. Together with reference TRBV14 and TRBJ1-2, the CDR3 gives the full variable domain: EAGVTQFPSHSVIEKGQTVTLRCDPISGHDNLYWYRRVMGKEIKFLLHFVKESKQDESGMPNNRFLAERTGGTYSTLKVQPAELEDSGVYFCASSQGQATGYTFGSGTRLTVV.

V is TRBV15 and J is TRBJ1-4; 12 bases map to TRBD1. CDR3 size: 16 residues. Germline V CDR1 and CDR2: LNHNV, YYDKDF (reference sequence). Trimming took 1 base from V and 11 from J; bases not matched to a gene: 8. CDR3 nucleotides: TGTGCCACCAGCAGAGCCCCCGGGACAGGGGGCAAGAAACTGTTTTTT. The encoded protein is CATSRAPGTGGKKLFF.